This T cell receptor beta chain originates from a study of OX40 agonist ivuxolimab in advanced cancers. Background on the whole study: The costimulatory receptor OX40 (CD134) was targeted by ivuxolimab, a fully human IgG2 agonistic monoclonal antibody. Patients were allowed to have had prior anti-PD-1, anti-PD-L1 or anti-CTLA-4 therapy, and 30% to 40% of the dose-escalation patients had been treated with checkpoint inhibitors. Peripheral TCRbeta sequencing was intended to test whether TCR sequence diversity was altered and clonal T-cell expansion was caused by ivuxolimab. Of the 50 or so patients in dose escalation, 19 had hepatocellular carcinoma, some 15 had melanoma, 9 had renal cell carcinoma and 9 had head and neck cancer. In the dose-escalation cohort, 82.7% of patients were male, and the mean age was about 55 years, with a range of roughly 23 to 85. The paper reports the monotherapy dose-escalation portion (N of about 54 patients) of the phase I ivuxolimab trial. Partial responses were achieved by three dose-escalation patients, of whom one had hepatocellular carcinoma and two had cutaneous melanoma. Intravenous ivuxolimab was administered to patients every 2 weeks at six dose levels: 0.01, 0.1, 0.3, 1.5, 3 and 10 mg/kg. Study-level results and caveats: At doses of 0.1 to 3.0 mg/kg, clonal expansion of both CD4+ and CD8+ T cells in blood was seen between baseline and week 6. In the 0.1-3.0 mg/kg groups, partial responders had among the lowest normalized peripheral clonal expansion, particularly in CD8+ T cells. On average, CD8+ T cells showed more expanded clones than CD4+ T cells after ivuxolimab. Low levels of normalized T-cell clonal expansion were also seen in some nonresponding patients. Antigen specificity was not determined for the clonally expanded peripheral T cells.

For this clone: The specificity of this receptor is unknown. No clone much larger than this one lies a single base away; base qualities are absent.

V loses 10 bases, J loses 7 bases, and the germline ends lie 20 bases apart. The germline V gene sets CDR1 to SGHTA and CDR2 to FQGNSA. Counted from cysteine to phenylalanine, this CDR3 has 14 amino acids. Of all the DNA, just the CDR3 is kept, 42 bases in frame from base 1. Patients with a history of autoimmune disease or receiving systemic immunosuppression were excluded from the trial. Peripheral blood for TCR sequencing was collected from all dose cohorts at baseline, on cycle 4 day 1, and on cycle 7 day 1. The samples were drawn from a first-in-human, open-label, multicenter phase I dose-escalation trial of ivuxolimab. Adults with locally advanced or metastatic melanoma, renal cell carcinoma, hepatocellular carcinoma or head and neck squamous cell carcinoma were enrolled in the trial. Before TCR sequencing, CD4+ T cells and CD8+ T cells from peripheral blood were sorted into separate populations.

To sequence the TCRbeta CDR3 region, genomic DNA was isolated from the sorted cells. TCRbeta CDR3 regions were sequenced using the immunoSEQ Assay. TCRdb took over this immuneACCESS table, retaining in-frame rearrangements with V and J assigned. Such tables are incomplete; in checked studies, under half of the missing clones stem from an unresolved V gene, and the remainder is unexplained. The sample table holds about 30,000 clones, of which approximately 85% were seen once. Clones ranked in the top ten supply roughly 25% of the sample. The rearranged segments are TRBV7-2 and TRBJ2-1, with TRBD2 tentatively as D gene (6 bases match). This clonotype originated in an adult with an advanced solid tumor such as melanoma, head and neck, liver or kidney cancer. The starting material was CD4+ or CD8+ T cells sorted from blood, obtained in a trial of the OX40 agonist ivuxolimab. The CDR3 protein: CATPWRNGRNEQFF. The base sequence is TGTGCCACCCCTTGGCGGAACGGGAGAAATGAGCAGTTCTTC.